This T cell receptor (beta chain) is drawn from a study of glioma-infiltrating T cells. TCR alpha and beta CDR3 regions were amplified from RNA using iRepertoire nested multiplex PCR. For one-step reverse transcription and amplification, about 90-450 ng of tissue mRNA or PBMC total RNA was used. TCRdb reanalysed the multiplex PCR reads using MiXCR and keeps one entry per CDR3 protein. The repertoire holds about 140,000 distinct CDR3 sequences, with about two fifths as singletons. CDR3 length: 16 residues. Trimming removed 6 bases at V and 0 bases at J, with 12 bases between. General observations from the study: Tissue-blood divergence was below expectation in non-neoplastic patients, above in gliomas.

A word on this clonotype: Antigen specificity is unknown.

This TCR derives from a human donor with low-grade glioma or glioblastoma, undergoing nonglioma brain surgery, or in good health (not recorded which). The sample was glioma tissue, nonneoplastic brain tissue, or PBMCs (not recorded which). V and J are TRBV12-3 or TRBV12-4 and TRBJ2-6; tentatively, D is TRBD1 or TRBD2 (6 bases each). CDR3 amino acids: CASRRRGLSGANVLTF. The CDR3 DNA sequence: TGTGCCAGCAGAAGACGGGGGCTCTCTGGGGCCAACGTCCTGACTTTC.